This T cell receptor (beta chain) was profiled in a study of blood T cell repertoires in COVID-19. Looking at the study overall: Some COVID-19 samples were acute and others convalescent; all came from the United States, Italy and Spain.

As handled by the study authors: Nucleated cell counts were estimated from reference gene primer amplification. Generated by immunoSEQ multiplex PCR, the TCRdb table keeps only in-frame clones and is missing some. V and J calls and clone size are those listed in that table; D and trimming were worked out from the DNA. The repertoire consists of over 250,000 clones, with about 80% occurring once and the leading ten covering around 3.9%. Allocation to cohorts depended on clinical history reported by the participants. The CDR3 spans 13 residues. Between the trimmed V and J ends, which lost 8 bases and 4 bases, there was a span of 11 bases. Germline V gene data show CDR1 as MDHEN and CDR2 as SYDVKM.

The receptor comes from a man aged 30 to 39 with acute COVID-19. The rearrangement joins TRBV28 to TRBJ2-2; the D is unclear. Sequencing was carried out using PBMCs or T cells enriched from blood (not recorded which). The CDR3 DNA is TGTGCCAGCGGGCAGGTCCCCACCGGGGAGCTGTTTTTT. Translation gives CASGQVPTGELFF.